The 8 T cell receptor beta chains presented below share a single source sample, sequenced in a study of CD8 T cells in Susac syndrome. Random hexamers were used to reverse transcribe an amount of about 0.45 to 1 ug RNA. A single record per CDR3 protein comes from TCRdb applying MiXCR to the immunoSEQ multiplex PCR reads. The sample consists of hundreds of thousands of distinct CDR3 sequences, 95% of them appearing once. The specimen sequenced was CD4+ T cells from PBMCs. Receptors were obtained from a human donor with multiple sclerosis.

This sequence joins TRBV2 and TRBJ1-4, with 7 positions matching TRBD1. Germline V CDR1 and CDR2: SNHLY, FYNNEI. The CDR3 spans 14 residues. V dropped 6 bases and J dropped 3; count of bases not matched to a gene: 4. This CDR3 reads CASRLGQANEKLFF. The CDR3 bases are TGTGCCAGCAGACTCGGACAGGCTAATGAAAAACTGTTTTTT. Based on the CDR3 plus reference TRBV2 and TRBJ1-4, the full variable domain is EPEVTQTPSHQVTQMGQEVILRCVPISNHLYFYWYRQILGQKVEFLVSFYNNEISEKSEIFDDQFSVERPDGSNFTLKIRSTKLEDSAMYFCASRLGQANEKLFFGSGTQLSVL.

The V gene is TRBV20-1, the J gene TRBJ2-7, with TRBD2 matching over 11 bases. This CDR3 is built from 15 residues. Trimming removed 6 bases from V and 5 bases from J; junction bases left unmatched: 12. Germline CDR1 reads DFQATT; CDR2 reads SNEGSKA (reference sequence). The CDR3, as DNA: TGCAGTGCCCCGGGGGTAGCGGGAGGGATCAACGAGCAGTACTTC. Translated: CSAPGVAGGINEQYF.

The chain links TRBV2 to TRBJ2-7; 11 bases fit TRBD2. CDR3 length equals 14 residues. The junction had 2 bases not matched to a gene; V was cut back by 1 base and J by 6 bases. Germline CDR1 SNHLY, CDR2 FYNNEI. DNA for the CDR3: TGTGCCAGCAGTGAAGGGCTAGCGGGAGGCGAGCAGTACTTC. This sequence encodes CASSEGLAGGEQYF.

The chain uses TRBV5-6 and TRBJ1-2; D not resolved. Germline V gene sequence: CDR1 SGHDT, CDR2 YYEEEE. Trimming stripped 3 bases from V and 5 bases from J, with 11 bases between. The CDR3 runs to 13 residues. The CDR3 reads CASSSGSVYGYTF. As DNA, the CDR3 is TGTGCCAGCAGCTCCGGGTCCGTGTATGGCTACACCTTC.

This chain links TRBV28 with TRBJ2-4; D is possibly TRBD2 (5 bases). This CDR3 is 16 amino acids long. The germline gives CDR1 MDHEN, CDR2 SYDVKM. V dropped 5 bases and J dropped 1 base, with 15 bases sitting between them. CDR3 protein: CASSVQGSGAKNIQYF. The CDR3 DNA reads TGTGCCAGCAGTGTCCAAGGGTCGGGGGCCAAAAACATTCAGTACTTC.

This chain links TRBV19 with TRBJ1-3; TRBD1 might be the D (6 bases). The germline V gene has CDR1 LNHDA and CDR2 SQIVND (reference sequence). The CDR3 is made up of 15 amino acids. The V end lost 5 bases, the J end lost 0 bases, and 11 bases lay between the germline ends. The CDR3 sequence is CASSPTGHSGNTIYF. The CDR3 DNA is TGTGCCAGTAGTCCCACAGGGCACTCTGGAAACACCATATATTTT.

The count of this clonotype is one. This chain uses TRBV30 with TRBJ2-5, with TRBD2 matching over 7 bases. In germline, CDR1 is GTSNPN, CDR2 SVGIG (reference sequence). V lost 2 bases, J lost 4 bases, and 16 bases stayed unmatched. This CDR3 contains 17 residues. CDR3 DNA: TGTGCCTGGAGTCGGCGGCGGCCTCCGGGGGGTGGAGAGACCCAGTACTTC. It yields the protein CAWSRRRPPGGGETQYF.

For the CDR3, the DNA is TGCGCCAGCAGCAACAGGGGAGACGAGCAGTACTTC. Its translation: CASSNRGDEQYF. This sequence joins TRBV5-1 and TRBJ2-7, with 7 bases fitting TRBD1. J was trimmed by 5 bases and V by 4 bases; bases with no gene match: 3. Germline V lookup: CDR1 SGHRS, CDR2 YFSETQ. The CDR3 loop spans 12 amino acids.